A selection of T cell receptor beta chains follows, all from one sample in a study of CD8 T cells in Susac syndrome. TCRdb reprocessed the immunoSEQ multiplex PCR reads with MiXCR, giving one entry per CDR3 protein. The sample has about 190,000 distinct CDR3 sequences, about 95% seen once. Sequenced sample: CD8+ T cells from PBMCs. The receptor source for this set is a human donor with Susac syndrome. Both conserved end residues are part of each CDR3. The D gene is left open where the match is weak. The size of a clone is reported for some rows only, either as once, few or many, or as a class for expanded clones.

V	J	size	D	DNA	CDR3
TRBV19	TRBJ1-2	.	TRBD1	TGTGCCAGTAGCGCCCTGACAGGGCAAGGCTATGGCTACACCTTC	CASSALTGQGYGYTF
TRBV11-2	TRBJ2-7	.	.	TGTGCCAGCAGCTTAGAGGACAGTTACTACGAGCAGTACTTC	CASSLEDSYYEQYF
TRBV7-3	TRBJ2-1	.	.	TGTGCCAGCAGCTTATTCGCATTCCAATACAATGAGCAGTTCTTC	CASSLFAFQYNEQFF
TRBV12-3/TRBV12-4	TRBJ1-2	.	.	TGTGCCAGCAGCCCCGTGGGGTTCTATGGCTACACCTTC	CASSPVGFYGYTF
TRBV6-5	TRBJ1-3	.	TRBD1	TGTGCCAGCAGACGACAGGGTTCTGGAAACACCATATATTTT	CASRRQGSGNTIYF
TRBV19	TRBJ1-6	.	TRBD1	TGTGCCAGTAGTGACAGGGGGGCAGTCAATTCACCCCTCCACTTT	CASSDRGAVNSPLHF
TRBV28	TRBJ2-4	.	.	TGTGCCAGCAGTTTTATCAGCAAAAACATTCAGTACTTC	CASSFISKNIQYF
TRBV30	TRBJ2-1	.	TRBD2	TGTGCCTGGAGGCTCGGAAGCGGGGAGTCGGGGGTTGAGCAGTTCTTC	CAWRLGSGESGVEQFF
TRBV15	TRBJ1-5	.	.	TGTGCCACCAGCATCGGAGTTCAGCCCCAGCATTTT	CATSIGVQPQHF
TRBV29-1	TRBJ2-7	.	.	TGCAGCGCCCTGGAAGGGGAGCAGTACTTC	CSALEGEQYF
TRBV11-2	TRBJ1-1	.	.	TGTGCCAGCAGCTTAGTCGGGTTGGATGAAGCTTTCTTT	CASSLVGLDEAFF
TRBV6-5	TRBJ1-2	few	.	TGTGCCAGCAGTTCTACAGGGTCTGGCTACACCTTC	CASSSTGSGYTF
TRBV5-4	TRBJ2-7	.	TRBD2	TGTGCCAGCAGCTTGGTCACCGGGGGGACTAGCGGCTACGAGCAGTACTTC	CASSLVTGGTSGYEQYF
TRBV20-1	TRBJ2-7	.	TRBD1	TGCAGTGCTAGCCTCCGGGACAGAACAATTTACGAGCAGTACTTC	CSASLRDRTIYEQYF
TRBV29-1	TRBJ2-7	.	TRBD1	TGCAGCGCCACAGGGGGCTCCTACGAGCAGTACTTC	CSATGGSYEQYF
TRBV19	TRBJ2-1	.	.	TGTGCCAGTAGTACAGGGGACAATGAGCAGTTCTTC	CASSTGDNEQFF